Listed below are T cell receptor beta chains from one sample, sequenced in a study of CD8+ T cells in alopecia areata. Sequencing used immunoSEQ multiplex PCR; TCRdb keeps in-frame clones, though not all of them. Of 130,000 or so clones detected, around 50% appear once; the ten largest clones hold over 9.5%. Sequenced: NKG2D-low CD8+ T cells sorted from blood. The receptors were gathered from a human donor with alopecia areata. The CDR3 runs from the conserved cysteine through the conserved F or W. Size is stated for part of the rows, as once, few or many counts, or as a class when the clone is expanded.

v_gene	abundance	j_gene	CDR3aa
TRBV28	medium-sized	TRBJ2-5	CASRIRQGAVTQYF
TRBV29-1	.	TRBJ2-5	CSVGAAQLQETQYF
TRBV7-8	.	TRBJ2-2	CASSLIPLESGELFF
TRBV30	.	TRBJ2-7	CAWSPVSSYEQYF
TRBV2	.	TRBJ2-1	CASRPLAGNNEQFF
TRBV4-1	.	TRBJ2-7	CASSDPQTYEQYF
TRBV9	.	TRBJ1-5	CASSLGRDSNQPQHF
TRBV7-9	few	TRBJ2-7	CASSTGQSYEQYF
TRBV29-1	.	TRBJ1-2	CSVAGGEDNYGYTF
TRBV28	.	TRBJ2-7	CATQGGGTGSYEQYF
TRBV7-9	.	TRBJ2-7	CASSFVGVMSYEQYF
TRBV4-1	.	TRBJ2-5	CASSQGVQETQYF
TRBV18	.	TRBJ2-1	CASLADNEQFF
TRBV29-1	.	TRBJ2-7	CSALAGSSYEQYF
TRBV14	.	TRBJ1-2	CASSDRGNGYTF
TRBV13	.	TRBJ2-7	CASSLVGSPHEQYF
TRBV29-1	.	TRBJ1-1	CSVPGETEAFF
TRBV27	.	TRBJ1-6	CATRGPINSPLHF
TRBV28	few	TRBJ2-5	CASSFPGTSAQETQYF
TRBV2	.	TRBJ2-7	CASNSKLAIYEQYF
TRBV29-1	.	TRBJ2-7	CSAHGGGQDSYEQYF
TRBV29-1	.	TRBJ1-2	CSVDRGEVHFEGYTF
TRBV29-1	.	TRBJ2-1	CSVEAGSSYNEQFF
TRBV30	.	TRBJ1-1	CAWSVAGLEAFF
TRBV25-1	.	TRBJ1-6	CASRWGDYNSPLHF
TRBV27	.	TRBJ2-5	CASSDRGYETQYF
TRBV15	.	TRBJ2-5	CATSRESGIQGTQYF
TRBV29-1	.	TRBJ2-5	CSVGSGTIQYF
TRBV28	few	TRBJ2-7	CASSSTGYSYEQYF
TRBV30	.	TRBJ2-2	CAWSWGQGATGELFF
TRBV6-1	few	TRBJ2-2	CASSEGVGDTGELFF
TRBV5-4	.	TRBJ1-2	CASSLEGAGTDGYTF
TRBV29-1	few	TRBJ2-7	CSVEVYSYEQYF
TRBV28	.	TRBJ1-2	CASSLSTAAYGYTF
TRBV5-1	.	TRBJ1-5	CASSSTGGGNQPQHF
TRBV4-1	.	TRBJ2-3	CASSQGLTDTQYF
TRBV30	.	TRBJ2-6	CAWSAQPGQGVSGANVLTF
TRBV5-1	.	TRBJ2-7	CASSSHLGGEQYF
TRBV29-1	few	TRBJ2-1	CSVDPGQGWNEQFF
TRBV5-6	.	TRBJ1-6	CASSLGDSPLHF
TRBV27	few	TRBJ2-6	CASSLAGANVLTF